The clone carrying this T cell receptor (beta chain) was seen at least ten times. Its matching antigen is unknown. These data come from a study of identical twins. Study-wide results and caveats: Twin-shared out-of-frame alpha sequences were enriched for low generation probability.

cDNA molecules carried unique molecular identifiers, and template switching added a universal primer site. TCRdb independently ran MiXCR on the 5' RACE reads; one entry per CDR3 protein. The sample consists of approximately 600,000 distinct CDR3 sequences, about 7% of them appearing once. Each donor was a healthy Caucasian. This CDR3 is 17 amino acids long. Per the germline V gene, CDR1 is SGHDN and CDR2 is FVKESK. V lost 3 bases, J lost 0 bases, and 17 bases lay in between. This sample was shared with a second study, whose subject was yellow fever vaccine responses in identical twins. That paper states: Twins' vaccine T cell responses were reported to seem partly convergent and partly personalized.

The chain carries TRBV14 and TRBJ1-1, with D perhaps TRBD1 (6 bases). What was sequenced was PBMCs. The sequence was obtained from a woman between 18 and 29 years old in good health. The CDR3 region is CASSQVGTTLMNTEAFF. In nucleotides, the CDR3 is TGTGCCAGCAGCCAGGTCGGGACAACTCTTATGAACACTGAAGCTTTCTTT.